A selection of T cell receptor beta chains follows, all from one sample in a study of technical replicates of blood from a few donors. Profiled with immunoSEQ multiplex PCR; TCRdb holds only in-frame clones, not every one. The repertoire holds roughly 93,000 clones, with about 95% as singletons. Input material: T cells isolated from PBMCs. The receptors were gathered from a human donor in good health. Both conserved end residues are trimmed from each CDR3. The order of the fields is V gene, J gene, CDR3 protein.

V gene: TRBV30
J gene: TRBJ2-7
CDR3 protein: AWTTGTPYEQY

V gene: TRBV19
J gene: TRBJ2-1
CDR3 protein: ASSIIPPGREQF

V gene: TRBV27
J gene: TRBJ2-7
CDR3 protein: ASRSHGLDEQY

V gene: TRBV5-4
J gene: TRBJ1-1
CDR3 protein: ASSPQGATEAF

V gene: TRBV29-1
J gene: TRBJ2-1
CDR3 protein: SVDARGAQF

V gene: TRBV7-2
J gene: TRBJ1-4
CDR3 protein: ASSLWTGLGEKLF

V gene: TRBV11-1
J gene: TRBJ2-7
CDR3 protein: ASSLVRTGPSYEQY

V gene: TRBV2
J gene: TRBJ2-3
CDR3 protein: ASSARWGEGADTQY

V gene: TRBV25-1
J gene: TRBJ2-3
CDR3 protein: ASSDGGPTDTQY

V gene: TRBV28
J gene: TRBJ2-7
CDR3 protein: ASSLFRQTATYEQY

V gene: TRBV2
J gene: TRBJ2-2
CDR3 protein: ASTLDRVVVGGELF

V gene: TRBV25-1
J gene: TRBJ2-1
CDR3 protein: ASNLAGSVEQF

V gene: TRBV19
J gene: TRBJ2-3
CDR3 protein: ASNRLASSTDTQY

V gene: TRBV5-1
J gene: TRBJ2-3
CDR3 protein: ASGDRGGPDTQY

V gene: TRBV7-7
J gene: TRBJ2-7
CDR3 protein: ASSLSQGNSYEQY

V gene: TRBV27
J gene: TRBJ2-7
CDR3 protein: ASSPRSGGRFDEQY

V gene: TRBV6-1
J gene: TRBJ1-3
CDR3 protein: ASSVLGSGNTIY

V gene: TRBV29-1
J gene: TRBJ2-3
CDR3 protein: SAVDRGTDTQY

V gene: TRBV27
J gene: TRBJ2-4
CDR3 protein: ASEEAGGILAKNIQY

V gene: TRBV5-6
J gene: TRBJ1-2
CDR3 protein: ASVWGQEIRGYT

V gene: TRBV25-1
J gene: TRBJ2-7
CDR3 protein: ASSVAGVGQY

V gene: TRBV5-4
J gene: TRBJ2-6
CDR3 protein: ASRDSSGANVLT

V gene: TRBV7-9
J gene: TRBJ1-3
CDR3 protein: AIPGVAGNTIY

V gene: TRBV28
J gene: TRBJ1-5
CDR3 protein: ASSLVQQPQH